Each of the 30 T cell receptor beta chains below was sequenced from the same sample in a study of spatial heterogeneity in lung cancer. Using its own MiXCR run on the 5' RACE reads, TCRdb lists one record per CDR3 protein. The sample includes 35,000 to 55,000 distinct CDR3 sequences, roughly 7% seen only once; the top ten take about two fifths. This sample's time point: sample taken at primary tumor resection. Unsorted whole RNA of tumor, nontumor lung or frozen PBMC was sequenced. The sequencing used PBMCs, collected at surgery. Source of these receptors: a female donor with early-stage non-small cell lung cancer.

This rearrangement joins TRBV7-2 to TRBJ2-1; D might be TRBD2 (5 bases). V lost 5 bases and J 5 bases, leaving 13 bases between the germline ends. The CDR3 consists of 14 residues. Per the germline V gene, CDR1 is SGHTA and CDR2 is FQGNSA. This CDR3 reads CASSDPSGNNEQFF. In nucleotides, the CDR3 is TGTGCCAGCAGCGACCCAAGCGGTAACAATGAGCAGTTCTTC.

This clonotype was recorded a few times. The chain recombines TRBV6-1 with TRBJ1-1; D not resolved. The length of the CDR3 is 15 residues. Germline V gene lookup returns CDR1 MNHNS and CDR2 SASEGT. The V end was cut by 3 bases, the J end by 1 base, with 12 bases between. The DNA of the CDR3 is TGTGCCAGCAGTGACGCACCCCCGGAGAACACTGAAGCTTTCTTT. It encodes CASSDAPPENTEAFF.

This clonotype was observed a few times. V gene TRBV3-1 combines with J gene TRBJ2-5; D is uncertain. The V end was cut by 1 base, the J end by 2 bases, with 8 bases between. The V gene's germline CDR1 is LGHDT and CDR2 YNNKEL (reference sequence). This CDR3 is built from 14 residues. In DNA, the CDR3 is TGTGCCAGCAGCCAAGTGACGGCGCAAGAGACCCAGTACTTC. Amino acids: CASSQVTAQETQYF.

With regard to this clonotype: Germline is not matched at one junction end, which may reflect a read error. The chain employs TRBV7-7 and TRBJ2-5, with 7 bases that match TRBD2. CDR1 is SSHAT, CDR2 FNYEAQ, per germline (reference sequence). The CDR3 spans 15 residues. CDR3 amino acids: CASSLASGLQETQYF. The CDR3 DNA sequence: TGTGCTAGCAGCTTGGCGTCGGGACTACAAGAGACCCAGTACTTC.

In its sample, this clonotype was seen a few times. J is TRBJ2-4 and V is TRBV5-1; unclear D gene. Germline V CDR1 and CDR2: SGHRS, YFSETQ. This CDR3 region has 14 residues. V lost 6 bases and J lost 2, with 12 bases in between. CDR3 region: CASKYDGSKNIQYF. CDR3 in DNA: TGCGCCAGCAAGTATGACGGATCCAAAAACATTCAGTACTTC.

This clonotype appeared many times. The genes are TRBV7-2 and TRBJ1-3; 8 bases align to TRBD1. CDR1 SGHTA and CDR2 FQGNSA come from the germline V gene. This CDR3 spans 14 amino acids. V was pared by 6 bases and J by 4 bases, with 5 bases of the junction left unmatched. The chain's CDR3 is CASRNSGGGNTIYF. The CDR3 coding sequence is TGTGCCAGCAGGAACTCAGGGGGCGGAAACACCATATATTTT.

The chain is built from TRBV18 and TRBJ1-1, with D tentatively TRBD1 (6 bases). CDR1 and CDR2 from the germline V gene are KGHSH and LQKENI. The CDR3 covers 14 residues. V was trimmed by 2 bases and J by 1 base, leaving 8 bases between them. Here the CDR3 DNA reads TGTGCCAGCTCACCAACAGGGAGGAACACTGAAGCTTTCTTT. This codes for CASSPTGRNTEAFF.

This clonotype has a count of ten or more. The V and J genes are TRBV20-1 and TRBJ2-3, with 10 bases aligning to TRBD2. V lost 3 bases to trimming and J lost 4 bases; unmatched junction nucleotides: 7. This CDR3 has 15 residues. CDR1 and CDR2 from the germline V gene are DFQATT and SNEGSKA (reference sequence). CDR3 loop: CSARGQLAGADTQYF. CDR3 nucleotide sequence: TGCAGTGCTAGGGGGCAGCTAGCGGGGGCAGATACGCAGTATTTT.

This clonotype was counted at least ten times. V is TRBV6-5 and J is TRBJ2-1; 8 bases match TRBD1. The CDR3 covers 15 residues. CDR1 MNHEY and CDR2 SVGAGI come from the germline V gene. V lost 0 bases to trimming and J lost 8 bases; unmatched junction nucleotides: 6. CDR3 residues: CASSYSQDRVYEQFF. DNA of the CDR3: TGTGCCAGCAGTTACTCGCAGGACAGGGTATATGAGCAGTTCTTC.

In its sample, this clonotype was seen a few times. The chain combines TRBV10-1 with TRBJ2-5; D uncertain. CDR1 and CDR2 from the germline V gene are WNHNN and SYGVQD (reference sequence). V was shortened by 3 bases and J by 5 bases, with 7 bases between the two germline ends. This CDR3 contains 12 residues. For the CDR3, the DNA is TGCGCCAGCAGTGACCAGGCTGAGACCCAGTACTTC. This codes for CASSDQAETQYF.

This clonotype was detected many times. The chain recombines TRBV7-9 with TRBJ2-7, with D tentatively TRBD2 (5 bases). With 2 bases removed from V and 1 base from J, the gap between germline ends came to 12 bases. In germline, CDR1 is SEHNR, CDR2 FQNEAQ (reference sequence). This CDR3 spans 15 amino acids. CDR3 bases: TGTGCCAGCAGCTTATTGGAGGAAGCTTCCTACGAGCAGTACTTC. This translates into CASSLLEEASYEQYF. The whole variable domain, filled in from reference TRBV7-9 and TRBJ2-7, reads DTGVSQNPRHKITKRGQNVTFRCDPISEHNRLYWYRQTLGQGPEFLTYFQNEAQLEKSRLLSDRFSAERPKGSFSTLEIQRTEQGDSAMYLCASSLLEEASYEQYFGPGTRLTVT.

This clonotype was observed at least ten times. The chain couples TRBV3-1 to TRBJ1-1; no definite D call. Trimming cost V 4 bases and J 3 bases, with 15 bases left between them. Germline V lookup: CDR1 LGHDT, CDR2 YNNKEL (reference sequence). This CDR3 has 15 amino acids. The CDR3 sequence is CASSPHAVLHTEAFF. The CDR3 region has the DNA TGTGCCAGCAGCCCACATGCGGTCTTGCACACTGAAGCTTTCTTT.

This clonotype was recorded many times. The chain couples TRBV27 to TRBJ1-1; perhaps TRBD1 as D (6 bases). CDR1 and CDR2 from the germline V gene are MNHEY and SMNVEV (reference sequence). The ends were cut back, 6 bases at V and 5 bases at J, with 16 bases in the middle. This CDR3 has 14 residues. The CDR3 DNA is TGTGCCAGCAGCCGTACAGGGCTCGGGACTGAAGCTTTCTTT. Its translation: CASSRTGLGTEAFF.

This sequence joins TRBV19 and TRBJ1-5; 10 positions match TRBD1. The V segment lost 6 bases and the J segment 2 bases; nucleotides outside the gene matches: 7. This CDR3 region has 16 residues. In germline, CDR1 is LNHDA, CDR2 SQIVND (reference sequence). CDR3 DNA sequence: TGTGCCAGTAGCCGAGAGGACAGGGGGGGCAATCAGCCCCAGCATTTT. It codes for CASSREDRGGNQPQHF.

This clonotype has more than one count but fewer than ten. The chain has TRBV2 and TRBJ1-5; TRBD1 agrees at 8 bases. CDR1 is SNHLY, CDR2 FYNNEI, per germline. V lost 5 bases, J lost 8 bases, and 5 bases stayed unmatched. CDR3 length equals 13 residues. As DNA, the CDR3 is TGTGCCAGCAGTACAGGGGGAAATAAGCCCCAGCATTTT. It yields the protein CASSTGGNKPQHF.

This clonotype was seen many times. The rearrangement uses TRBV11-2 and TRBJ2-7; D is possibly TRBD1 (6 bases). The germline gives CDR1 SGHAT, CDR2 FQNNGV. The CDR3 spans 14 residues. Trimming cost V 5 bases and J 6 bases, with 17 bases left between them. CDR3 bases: TGTGCCAGCAGCACTGGGGGCAGGAGGAGCGAGCAGTACTTC. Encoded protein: CASSTGGRRSEQYF.

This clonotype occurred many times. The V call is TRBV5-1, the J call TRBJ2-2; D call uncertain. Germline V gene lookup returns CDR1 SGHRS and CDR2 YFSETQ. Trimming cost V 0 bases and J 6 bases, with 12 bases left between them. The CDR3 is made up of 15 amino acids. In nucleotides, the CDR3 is TGCGCCAGCAGCTTGGAGACTGTAAATGCCGGGGAGCTGTTTTTT. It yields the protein CASSLETVNAGELFF.

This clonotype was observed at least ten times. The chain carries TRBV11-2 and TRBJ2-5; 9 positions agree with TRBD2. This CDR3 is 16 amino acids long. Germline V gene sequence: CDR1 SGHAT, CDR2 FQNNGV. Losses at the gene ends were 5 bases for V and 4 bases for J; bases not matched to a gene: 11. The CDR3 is CASSPGGGALGETQYF. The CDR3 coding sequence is TGTGCCAGCAGCCCAGGCGGGGGGGCCCTTGGAGAGACCCAGTACTTC.

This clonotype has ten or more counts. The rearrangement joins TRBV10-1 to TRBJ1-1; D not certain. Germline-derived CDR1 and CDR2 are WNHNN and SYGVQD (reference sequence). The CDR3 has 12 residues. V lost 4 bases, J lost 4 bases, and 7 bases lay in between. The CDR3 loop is CASSGGSTEAFF. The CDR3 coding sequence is TGCGCCAGCAGTGGAGGGTCCACTGAAGCTTTCTTT.

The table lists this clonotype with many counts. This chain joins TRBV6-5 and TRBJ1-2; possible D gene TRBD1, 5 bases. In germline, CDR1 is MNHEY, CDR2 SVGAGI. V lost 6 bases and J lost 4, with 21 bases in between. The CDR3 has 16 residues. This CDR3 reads CASSLHAGTGLYGYTF. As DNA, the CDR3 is TGTGCCAGCAGCCTCCACGCAGGGACGGGGCTCTATGGCTACACCTTC.

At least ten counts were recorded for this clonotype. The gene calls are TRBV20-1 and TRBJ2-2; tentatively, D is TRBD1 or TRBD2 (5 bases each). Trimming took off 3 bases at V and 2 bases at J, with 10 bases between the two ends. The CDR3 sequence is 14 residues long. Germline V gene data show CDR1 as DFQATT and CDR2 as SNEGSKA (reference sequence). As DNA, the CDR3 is TGCAGTGCTAGTGGGGGTCTAAACACCGGGGAGCTGTTTTTT. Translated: CSASGGLNTGELFF.

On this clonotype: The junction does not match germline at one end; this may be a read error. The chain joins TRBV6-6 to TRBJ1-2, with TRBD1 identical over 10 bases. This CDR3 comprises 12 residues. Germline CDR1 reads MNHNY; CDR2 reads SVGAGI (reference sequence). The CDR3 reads CASSYPAGTGAF. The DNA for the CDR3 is TGTGCCAGCAGTTACCCCGCTGGGACAGGGGCCTTC.

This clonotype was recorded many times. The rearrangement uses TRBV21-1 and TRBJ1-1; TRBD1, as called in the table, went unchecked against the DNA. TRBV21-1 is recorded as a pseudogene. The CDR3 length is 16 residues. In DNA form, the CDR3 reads TGTGCCAGCAGCTTTGGAGAGGGGTGGAAGAACACTGAAGCTTTCTTT. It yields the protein CASSFGEGWKNTEAFF.

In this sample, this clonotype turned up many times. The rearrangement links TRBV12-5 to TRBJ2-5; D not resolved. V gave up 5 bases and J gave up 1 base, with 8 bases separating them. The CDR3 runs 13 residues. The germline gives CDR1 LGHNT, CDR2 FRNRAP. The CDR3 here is CASGPRSQETQYF. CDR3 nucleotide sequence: TGTGCTAGTGGTCCCCGGTCCCAAGAGACCCAGTACTTC.

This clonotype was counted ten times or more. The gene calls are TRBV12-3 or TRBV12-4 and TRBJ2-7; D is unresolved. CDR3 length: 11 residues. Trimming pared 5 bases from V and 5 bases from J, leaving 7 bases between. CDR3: CASSGRDEQYF. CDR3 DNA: TGTGCCAGCAGTGGTCGGGACGAGCAGTACTTC.

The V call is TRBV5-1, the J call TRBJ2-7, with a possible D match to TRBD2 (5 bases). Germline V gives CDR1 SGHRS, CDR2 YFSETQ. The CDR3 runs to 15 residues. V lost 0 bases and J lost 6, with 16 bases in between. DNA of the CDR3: TGCGCCAGCAGCTTGGCCGCGGGTTATTCGGGCGAGCAGTACTTC. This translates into CASSLAAGYSGEQYF.

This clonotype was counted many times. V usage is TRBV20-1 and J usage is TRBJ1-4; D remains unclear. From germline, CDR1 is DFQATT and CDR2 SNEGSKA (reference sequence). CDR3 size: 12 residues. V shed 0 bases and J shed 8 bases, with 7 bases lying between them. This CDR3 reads CSARDAFEKLFF. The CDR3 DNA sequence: TGCAGTGCTAGAGATGCCTTCGAAAAACTGTTTTTT.

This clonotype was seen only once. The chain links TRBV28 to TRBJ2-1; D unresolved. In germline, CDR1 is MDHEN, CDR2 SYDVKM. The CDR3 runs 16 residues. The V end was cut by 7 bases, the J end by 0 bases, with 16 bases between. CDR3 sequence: CASTRSQNPSYNEQFF. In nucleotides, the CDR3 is TGTGCCAGCACCCGTTCCCAGAACCCCTCCTACAATGAGCAGTTCTTC.

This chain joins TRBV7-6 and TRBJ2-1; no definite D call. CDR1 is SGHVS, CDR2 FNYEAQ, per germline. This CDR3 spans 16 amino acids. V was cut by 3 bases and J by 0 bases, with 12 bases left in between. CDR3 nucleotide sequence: TGTGCCAGCAGCTTTCTAATTTTAAGCTCCTACAATGAGCAGTTCTTC. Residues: CASSFLILSSYNEQFF.

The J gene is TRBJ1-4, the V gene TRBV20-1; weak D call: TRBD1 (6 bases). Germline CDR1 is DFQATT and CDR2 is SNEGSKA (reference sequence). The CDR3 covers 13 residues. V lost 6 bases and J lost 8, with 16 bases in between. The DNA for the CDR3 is TGCAGTGCCGGGGGCGGGCCGGACGAAAAACTGTTTTTT. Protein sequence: CSAGGGPDEKLFF.